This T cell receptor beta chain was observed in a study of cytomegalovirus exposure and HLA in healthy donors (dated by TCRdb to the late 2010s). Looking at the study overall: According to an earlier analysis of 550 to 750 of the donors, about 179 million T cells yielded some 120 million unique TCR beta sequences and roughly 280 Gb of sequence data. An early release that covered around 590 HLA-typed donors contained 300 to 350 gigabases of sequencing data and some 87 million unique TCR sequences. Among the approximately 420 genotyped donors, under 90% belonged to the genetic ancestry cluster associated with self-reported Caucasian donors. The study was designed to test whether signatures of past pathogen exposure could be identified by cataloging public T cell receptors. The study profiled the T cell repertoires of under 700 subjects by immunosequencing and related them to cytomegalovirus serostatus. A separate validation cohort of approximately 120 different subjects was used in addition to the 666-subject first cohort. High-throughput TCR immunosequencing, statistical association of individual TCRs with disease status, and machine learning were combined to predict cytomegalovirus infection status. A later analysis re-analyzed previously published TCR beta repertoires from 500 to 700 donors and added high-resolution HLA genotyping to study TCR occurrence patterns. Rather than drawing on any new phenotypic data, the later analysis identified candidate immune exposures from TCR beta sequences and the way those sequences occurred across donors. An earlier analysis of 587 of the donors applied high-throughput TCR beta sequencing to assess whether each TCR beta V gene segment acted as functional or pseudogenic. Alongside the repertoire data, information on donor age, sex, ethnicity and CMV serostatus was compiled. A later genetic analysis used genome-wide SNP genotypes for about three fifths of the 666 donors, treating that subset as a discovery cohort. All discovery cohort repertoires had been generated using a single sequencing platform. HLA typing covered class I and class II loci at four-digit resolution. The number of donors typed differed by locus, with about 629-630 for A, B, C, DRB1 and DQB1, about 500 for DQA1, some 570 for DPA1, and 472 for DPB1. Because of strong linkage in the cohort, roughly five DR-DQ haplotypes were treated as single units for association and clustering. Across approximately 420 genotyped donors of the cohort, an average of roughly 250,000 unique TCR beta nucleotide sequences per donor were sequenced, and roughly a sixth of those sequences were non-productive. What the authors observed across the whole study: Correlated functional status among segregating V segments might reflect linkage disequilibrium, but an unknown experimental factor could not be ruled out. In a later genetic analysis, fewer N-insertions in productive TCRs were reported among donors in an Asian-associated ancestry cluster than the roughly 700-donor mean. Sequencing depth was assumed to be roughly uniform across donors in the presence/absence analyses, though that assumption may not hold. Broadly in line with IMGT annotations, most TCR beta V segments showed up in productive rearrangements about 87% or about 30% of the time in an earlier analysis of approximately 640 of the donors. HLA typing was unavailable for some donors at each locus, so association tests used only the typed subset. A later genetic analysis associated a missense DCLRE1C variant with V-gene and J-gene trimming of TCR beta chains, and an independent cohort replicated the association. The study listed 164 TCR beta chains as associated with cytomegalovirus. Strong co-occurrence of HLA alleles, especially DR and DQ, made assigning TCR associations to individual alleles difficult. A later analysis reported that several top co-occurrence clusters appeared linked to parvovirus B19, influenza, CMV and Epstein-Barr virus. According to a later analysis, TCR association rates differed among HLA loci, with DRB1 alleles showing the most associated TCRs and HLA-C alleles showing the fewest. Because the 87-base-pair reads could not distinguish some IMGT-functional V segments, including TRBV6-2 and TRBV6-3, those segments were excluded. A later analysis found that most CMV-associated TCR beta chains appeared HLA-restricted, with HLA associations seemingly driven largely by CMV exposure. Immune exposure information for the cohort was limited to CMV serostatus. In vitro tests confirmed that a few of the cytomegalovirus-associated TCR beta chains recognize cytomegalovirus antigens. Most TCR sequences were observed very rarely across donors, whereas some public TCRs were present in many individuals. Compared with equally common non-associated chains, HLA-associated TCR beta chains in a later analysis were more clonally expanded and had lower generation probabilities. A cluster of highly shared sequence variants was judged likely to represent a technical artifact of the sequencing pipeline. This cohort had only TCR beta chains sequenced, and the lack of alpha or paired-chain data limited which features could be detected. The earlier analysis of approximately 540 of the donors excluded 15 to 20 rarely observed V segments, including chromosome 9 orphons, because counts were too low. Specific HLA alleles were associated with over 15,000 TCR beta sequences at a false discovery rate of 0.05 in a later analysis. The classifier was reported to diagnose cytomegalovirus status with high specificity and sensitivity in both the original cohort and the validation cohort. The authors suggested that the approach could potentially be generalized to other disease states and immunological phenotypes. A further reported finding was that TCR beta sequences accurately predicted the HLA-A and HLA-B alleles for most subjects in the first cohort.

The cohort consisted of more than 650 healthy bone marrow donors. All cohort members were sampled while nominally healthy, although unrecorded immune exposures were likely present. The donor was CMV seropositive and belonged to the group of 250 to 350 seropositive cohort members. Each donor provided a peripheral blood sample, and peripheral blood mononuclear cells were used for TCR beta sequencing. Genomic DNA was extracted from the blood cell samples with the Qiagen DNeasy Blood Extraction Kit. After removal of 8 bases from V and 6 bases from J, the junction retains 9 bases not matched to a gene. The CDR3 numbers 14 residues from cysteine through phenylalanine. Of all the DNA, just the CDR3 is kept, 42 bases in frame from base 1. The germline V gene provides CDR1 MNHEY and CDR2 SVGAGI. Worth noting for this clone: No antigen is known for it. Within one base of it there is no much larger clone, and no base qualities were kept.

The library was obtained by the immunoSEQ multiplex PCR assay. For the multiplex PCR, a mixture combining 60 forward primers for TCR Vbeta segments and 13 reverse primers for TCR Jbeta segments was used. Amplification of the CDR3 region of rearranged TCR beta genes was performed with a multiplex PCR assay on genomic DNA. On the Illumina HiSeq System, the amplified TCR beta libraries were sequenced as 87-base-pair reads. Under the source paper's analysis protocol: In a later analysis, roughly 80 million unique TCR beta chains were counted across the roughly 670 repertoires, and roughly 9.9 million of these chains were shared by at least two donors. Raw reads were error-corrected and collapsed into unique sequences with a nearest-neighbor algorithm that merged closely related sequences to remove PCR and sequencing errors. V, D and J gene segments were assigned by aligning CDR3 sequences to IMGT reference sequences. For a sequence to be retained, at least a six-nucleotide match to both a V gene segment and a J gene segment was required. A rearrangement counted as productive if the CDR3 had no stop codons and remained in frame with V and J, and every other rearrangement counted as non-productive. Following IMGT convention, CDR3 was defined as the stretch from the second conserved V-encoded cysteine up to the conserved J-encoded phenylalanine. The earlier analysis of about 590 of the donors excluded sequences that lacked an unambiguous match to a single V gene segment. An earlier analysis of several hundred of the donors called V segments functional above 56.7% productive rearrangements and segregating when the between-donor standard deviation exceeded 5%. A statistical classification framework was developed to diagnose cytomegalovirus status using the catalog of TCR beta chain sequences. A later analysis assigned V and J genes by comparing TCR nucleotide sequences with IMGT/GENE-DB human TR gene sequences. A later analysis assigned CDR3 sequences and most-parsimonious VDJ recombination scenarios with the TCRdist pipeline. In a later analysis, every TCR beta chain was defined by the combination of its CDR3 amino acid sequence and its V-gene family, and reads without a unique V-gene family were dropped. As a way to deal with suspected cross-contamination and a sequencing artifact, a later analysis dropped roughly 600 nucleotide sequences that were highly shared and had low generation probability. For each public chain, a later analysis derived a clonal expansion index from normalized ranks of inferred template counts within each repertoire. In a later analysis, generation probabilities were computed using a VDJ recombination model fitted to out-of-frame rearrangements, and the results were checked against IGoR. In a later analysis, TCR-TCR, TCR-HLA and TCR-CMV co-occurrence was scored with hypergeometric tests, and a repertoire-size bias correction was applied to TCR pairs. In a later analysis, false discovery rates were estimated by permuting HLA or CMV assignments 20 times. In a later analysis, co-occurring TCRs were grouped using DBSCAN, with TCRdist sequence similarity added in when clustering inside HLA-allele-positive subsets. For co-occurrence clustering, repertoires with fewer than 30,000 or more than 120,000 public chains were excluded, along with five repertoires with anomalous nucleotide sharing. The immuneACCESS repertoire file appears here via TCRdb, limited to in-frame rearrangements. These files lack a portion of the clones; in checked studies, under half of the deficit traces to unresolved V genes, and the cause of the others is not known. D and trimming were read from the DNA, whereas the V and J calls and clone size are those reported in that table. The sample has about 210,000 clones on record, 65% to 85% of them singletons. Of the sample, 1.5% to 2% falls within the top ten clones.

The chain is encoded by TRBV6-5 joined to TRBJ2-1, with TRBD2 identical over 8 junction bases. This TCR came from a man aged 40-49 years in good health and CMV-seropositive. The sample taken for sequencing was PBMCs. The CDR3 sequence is CASGEAGVGNEQFF. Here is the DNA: TGTGCCAGCGGGGAAGCGGGAGTGGGCAATGAGCAGTTCTTC.